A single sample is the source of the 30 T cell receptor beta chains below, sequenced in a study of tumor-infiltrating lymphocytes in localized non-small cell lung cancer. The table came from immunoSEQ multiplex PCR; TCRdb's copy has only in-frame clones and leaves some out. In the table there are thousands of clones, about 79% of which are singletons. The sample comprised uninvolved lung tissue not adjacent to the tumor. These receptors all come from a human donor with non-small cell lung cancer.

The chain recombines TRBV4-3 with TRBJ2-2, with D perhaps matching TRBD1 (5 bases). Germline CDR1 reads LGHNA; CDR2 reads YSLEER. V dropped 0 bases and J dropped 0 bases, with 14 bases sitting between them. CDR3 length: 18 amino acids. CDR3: CASSQESPLTANTGELFF. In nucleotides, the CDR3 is TGCGCCAGCAGCCAAGAATCCCCTTTGACAGCGAACACCGGGGAGCTGTTTTTT.

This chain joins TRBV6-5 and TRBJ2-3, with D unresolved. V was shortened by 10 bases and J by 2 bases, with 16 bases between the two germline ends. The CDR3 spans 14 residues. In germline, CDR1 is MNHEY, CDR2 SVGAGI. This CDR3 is CATRTNSLTDTQYF. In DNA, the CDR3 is TGTGCCACCAGGACCAACTCACTCACAGATACGCAGTATTTT.

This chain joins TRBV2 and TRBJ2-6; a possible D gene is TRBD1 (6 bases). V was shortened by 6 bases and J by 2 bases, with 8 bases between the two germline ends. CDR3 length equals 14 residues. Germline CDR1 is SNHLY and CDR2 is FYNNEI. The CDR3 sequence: CASREGAGANVLTF. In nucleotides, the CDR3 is TGTGCCAGCAGAGAGGGGGCTGGGGCCAACGTCCTGACTTTC.

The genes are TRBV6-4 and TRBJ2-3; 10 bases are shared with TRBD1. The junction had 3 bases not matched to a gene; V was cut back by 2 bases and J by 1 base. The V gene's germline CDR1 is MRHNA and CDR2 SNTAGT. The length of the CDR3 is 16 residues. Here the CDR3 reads CASSDEGTGGTDTQYF. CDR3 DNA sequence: TGTGCCAGCAGTGACGAAGGGACAGGGGGCACAGATACGCAGTATTTT.

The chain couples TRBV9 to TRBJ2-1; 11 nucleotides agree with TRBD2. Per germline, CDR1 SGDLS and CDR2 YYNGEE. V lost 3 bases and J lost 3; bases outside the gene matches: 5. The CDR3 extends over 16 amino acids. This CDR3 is CASSAPGTSGYNEQFF. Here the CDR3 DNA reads TGTGCCAGCAGCGCCCCCGGGACTAGCGGCTACAATGAGCAGTTCTTC.

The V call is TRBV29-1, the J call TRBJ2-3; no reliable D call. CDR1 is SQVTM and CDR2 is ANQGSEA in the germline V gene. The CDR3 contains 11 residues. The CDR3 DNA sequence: TGCAGTCTCGCTTTCTCAGATACGCAGTATTTT. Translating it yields CSLAFSDTQYF.

CDR3 nucleotides: TGTGCCAGTAGTAGAGTTCCGTACGAGCAGTACTTC. Protein product: CASSRVPYEQYF. This chain links TRBV19 with TRBJ2-7; D ambiguous. Germline V gene sequence: CDR1 LNHDA, CDR2 SQIVND (reference sequence). The CDR3 covers 12 residues. Trimming pared 4 bases from V and 4 bases from J, leaving 8 bases between.

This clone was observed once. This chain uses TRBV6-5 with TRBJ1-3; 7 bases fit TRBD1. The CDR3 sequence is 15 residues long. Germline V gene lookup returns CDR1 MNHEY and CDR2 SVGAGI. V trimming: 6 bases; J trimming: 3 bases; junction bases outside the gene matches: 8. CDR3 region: CASSLQGYYGNTIYF. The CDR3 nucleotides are TGTGCCAGCAGCCTACAGGGGTATTATGGAAACACCATATATTTT.

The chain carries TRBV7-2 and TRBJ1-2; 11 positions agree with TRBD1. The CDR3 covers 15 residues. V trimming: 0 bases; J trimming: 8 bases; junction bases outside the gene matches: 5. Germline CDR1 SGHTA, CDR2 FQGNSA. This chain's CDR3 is CASSLAPGQGVGYTF. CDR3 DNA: TGTGCCAGCAGCTTAGCGCCGGGACAGGGGGTGGGCTACACCTTC.

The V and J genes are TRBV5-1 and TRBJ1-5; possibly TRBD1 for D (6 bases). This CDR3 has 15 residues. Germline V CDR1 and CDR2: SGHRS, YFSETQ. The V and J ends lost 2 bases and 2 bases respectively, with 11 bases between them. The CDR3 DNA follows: TGCGCCAGCAGCTTTATCCCAGGGGGCAATCAGCCCCAGCATTTT. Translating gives CASSFIPGGNQPQHF.

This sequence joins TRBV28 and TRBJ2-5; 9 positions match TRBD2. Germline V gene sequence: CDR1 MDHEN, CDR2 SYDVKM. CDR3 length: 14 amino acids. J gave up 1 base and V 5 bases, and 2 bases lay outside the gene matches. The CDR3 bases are TGTGCCAGCAGTCCAGCGGGGGGCCAAGAGACCCAGTACTTC. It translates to CASSPAGGQETQYF.

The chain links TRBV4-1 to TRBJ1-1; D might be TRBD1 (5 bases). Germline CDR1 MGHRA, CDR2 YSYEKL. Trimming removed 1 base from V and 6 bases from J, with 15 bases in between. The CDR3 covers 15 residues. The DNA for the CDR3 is TGCGCCAGCAGCCAAGCAGGAAGGGGCCGGGCTGAAGCTTTCTTT. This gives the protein CASSQAGRGRAEAFF.

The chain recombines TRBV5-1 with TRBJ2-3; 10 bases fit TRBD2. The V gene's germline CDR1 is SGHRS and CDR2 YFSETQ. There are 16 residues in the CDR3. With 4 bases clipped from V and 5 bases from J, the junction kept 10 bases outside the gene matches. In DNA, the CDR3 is TGCGCCAGCAGCCGAATGCCAGGGACTAGCGTAGATACGCAGTATTTT. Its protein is CASSRMPGTSVDTQYF.

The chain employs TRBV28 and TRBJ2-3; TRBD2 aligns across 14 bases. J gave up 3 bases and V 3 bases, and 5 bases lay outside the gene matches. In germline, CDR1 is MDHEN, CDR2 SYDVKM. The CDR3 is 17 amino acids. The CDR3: CASSLTSGRVSTDTQYF. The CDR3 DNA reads TGTGCCAGCAGTTTGACTAGCGGGAGGGTATCAACAGATACGCAGTATTTT.

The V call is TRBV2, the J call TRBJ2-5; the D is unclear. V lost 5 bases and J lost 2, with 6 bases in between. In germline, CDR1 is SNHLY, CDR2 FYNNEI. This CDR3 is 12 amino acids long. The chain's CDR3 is CASSFGQETQYF. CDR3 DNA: TGTGCCAGCAGTTTCGGTCAAGAGACCCAGTACTTC.

The CDR3 protein is CAWVGEQGVAEAFF. DNA of the CDR3: TGTGCCTGGGTGGGGGAACAGGGTGTTGCTGAAGCTTTCTTT. This sequence joins TRBV30 and TRBJ1-1; maybe TRBD1 (6 bases). In germline, CDR1 is GTSNPN, CDR2 SVGIG (reference sequence). This CDR3 comprises 14 residues. The V and J ends lost 5 bases and 6 bases respectively, with 19 bases between them.

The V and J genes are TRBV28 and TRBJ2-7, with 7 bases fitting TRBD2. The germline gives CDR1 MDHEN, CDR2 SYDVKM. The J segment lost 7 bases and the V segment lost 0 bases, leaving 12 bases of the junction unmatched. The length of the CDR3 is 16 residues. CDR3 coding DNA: TGTGCCAGCAGTTTATGGAGCGGGACGACGTCGCGGGAGCAGTACTTC. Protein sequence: CASSLWSGTTSREQYF.

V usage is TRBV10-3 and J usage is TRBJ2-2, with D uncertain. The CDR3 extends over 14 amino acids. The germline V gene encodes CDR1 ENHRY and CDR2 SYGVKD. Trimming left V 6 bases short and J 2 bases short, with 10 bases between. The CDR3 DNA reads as TGTGCCATCAGACCGGGTCACAACACCGGGGAGCTGTTTTTT. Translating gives CAIRPGHNTGELFF.

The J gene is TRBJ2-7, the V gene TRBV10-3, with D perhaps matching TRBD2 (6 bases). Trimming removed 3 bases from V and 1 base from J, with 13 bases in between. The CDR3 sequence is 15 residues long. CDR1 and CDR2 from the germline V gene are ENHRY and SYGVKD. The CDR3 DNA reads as TGTGCCATCAGTGATCCCATAGCGGCGTCCTACGAGCAGTACTTC. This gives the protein CAISDPIAASYEQYF.

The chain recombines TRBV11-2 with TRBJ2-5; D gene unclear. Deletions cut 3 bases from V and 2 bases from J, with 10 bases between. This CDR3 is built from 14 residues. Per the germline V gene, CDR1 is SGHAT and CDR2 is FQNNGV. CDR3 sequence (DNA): TGTGCCAGCAGCTTTGGTATCGTTCAAGAGACCCAGTACTTC. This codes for CASSFGIVQETQYF.

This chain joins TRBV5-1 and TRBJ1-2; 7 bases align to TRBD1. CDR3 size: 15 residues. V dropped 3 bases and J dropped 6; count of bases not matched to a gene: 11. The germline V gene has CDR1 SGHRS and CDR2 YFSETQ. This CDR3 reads CASSSTGTAGHGYTF. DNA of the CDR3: TGCGCCAGCAGCTCGACCGGGACAGCTGGGCATGGCTACACCTTC.

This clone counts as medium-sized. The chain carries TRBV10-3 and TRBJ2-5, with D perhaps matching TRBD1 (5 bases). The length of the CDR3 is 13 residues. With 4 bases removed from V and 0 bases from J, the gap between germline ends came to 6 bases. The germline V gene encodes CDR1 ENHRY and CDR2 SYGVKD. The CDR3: CAISVRDQETQYF. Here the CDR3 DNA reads TGTGCCATCAGTGTCAGGGACCAAGAGACCCAGTACTTC.

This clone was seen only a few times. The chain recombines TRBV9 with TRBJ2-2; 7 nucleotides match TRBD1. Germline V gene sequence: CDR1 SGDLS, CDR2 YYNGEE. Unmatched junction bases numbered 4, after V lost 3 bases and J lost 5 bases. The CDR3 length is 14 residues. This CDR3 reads CASSGQGQTGELFF. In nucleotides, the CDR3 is TGTGCCAGCAGCGGACAGGGCCAAACCGGGGAGCTGTTTTTT.

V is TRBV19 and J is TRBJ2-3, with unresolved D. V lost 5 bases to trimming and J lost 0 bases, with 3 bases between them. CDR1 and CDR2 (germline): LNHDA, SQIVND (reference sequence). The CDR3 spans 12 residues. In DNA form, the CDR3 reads TGTGCCAGTAGTGCAAGCACAGATACGCAGTATTTT. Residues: CASSASTDTQYF.

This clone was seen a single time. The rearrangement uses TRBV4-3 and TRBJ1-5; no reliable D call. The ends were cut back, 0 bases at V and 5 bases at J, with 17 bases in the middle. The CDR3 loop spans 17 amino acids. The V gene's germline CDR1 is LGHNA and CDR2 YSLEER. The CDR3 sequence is CASSQDFRLASDQPQHF. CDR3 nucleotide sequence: TGCGCCAGCAGCCAAGATTTCAGGTTGGCTTCTGATCAGCCCCAGCATTTT.

This CDR3 is CSVGRGGEQFF. DNA for the CDR3: TGCAGCGTTGGCCGAGGGGGAGAGCAGTTCTTC. The chain employs TRBV29-1 and TRBJ2-1, with D perhaps matching TRBD1 (6 bases). Trimming took 4 bases from V and 10 from J, leaving 11 bases between them. CDR1 and CDR2 from the germline V gene are SQVTM and ANQGSEA. The CDR3 consists of 11 residues.

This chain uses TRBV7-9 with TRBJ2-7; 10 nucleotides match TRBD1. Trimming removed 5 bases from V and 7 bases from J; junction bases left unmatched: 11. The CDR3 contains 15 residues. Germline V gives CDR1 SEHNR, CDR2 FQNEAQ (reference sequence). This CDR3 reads CASSPERQGAGEQYF. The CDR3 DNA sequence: TGTGCCAGCAGCCCGGAGAGACAGGGGGCGGGGGAGCAGTACTTC.

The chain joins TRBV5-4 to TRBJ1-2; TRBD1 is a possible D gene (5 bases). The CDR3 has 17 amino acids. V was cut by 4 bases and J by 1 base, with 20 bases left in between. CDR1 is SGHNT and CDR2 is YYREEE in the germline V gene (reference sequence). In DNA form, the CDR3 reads TGTGCCAGCAGCCGCGGAGGGGCAGGGTTACTTAACTATGGCTACACCTTC. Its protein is CASSRGGAGLLNYGYTF.

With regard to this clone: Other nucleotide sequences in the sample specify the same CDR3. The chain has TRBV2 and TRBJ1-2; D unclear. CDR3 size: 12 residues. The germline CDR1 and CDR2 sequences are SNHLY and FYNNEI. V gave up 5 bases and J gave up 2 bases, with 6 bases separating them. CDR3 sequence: CASSPRNYGYTF. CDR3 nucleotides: TGTGCCAGCAGTCCAAGGAACTATGGCTACACCTTC.

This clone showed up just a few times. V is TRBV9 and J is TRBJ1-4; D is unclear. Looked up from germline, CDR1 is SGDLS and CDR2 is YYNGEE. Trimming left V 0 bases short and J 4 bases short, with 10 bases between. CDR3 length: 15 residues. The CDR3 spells CASSVGGQINEKLFF. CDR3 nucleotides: TGTGCCAGCAGCGTAGGAGGCCAGATTAATGAAAAACTGTTTTTT.